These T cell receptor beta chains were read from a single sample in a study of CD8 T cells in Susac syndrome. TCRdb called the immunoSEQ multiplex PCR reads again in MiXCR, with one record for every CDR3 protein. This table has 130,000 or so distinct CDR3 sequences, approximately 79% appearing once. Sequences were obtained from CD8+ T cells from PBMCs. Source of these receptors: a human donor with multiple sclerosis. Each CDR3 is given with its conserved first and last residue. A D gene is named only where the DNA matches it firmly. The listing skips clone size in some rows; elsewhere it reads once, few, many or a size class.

TGTGCCAGCTCACCGCTAACTAGCGGGAGGACAGATACGCAGTATTTT	CASSPLTSGRTDTQYF	TRBV18	TRBJ2-3	.	TRBD2
TGCGCCAGCAGCCAAGTCGGGGGGTTGGATGAGCAGTTCTTC	CASSQVGGLDEQFF	TRBV4-1	TRBJ2-1	.	TRBD2
TGTGCCAGCAGTCAGAGGACTAGCGGGGGAGAAGCCTACGAGCAGTACTTC	CASSQRTSGGEAYEQYF	TRBV12-3/TRBV12-4	TRBJ2-7	.	TRBD2
TGTGCCAGTAGTATTTTACAGGCAGATACGCAGTATTTT	CASSILQADTQYF	TRBV19	TRBJ2-3	.	.
TGTGCCAGCAGTTTTCTAGCGGGGGGTCAGGAGACCCAGTACTTC	CASSFLAGGQETQYF	TRBV6-5	TRBJ2-5	.	TRBD2
TGTGCCAGCAGCTTATCGCTAGCGGGAGGGACTCACAATGAGCAGTTCTTC	CASSLSLAGGTHNEQFF	TRBV11-1	TRBJ2-1	.	TRBD2
TGTGCCAGCAGCGGACGGCAGGGATACAATGAGCAGTTCTTC	CASSGRQGYNEQFF	TRBV9	TRBJ2-1	.	.
TGTGCCAGCAGTTACGACTCATACAGCGTCAATCAGCCCCAGCATTTT	CASSYDSYSVNQPQHF	TRBV6-5	TRBJ1-5	.	.
TGCAGTGCTAGAGATCTCGGGGTGGGAGAGACCCAGTACTTC	CSARDLGVGETQYF	TRBV20-1	TRBJ2-5	once	.
TGTGCCAGCCTCGAGTCTTACACCGGGGAGCTGTTTTTT	CASLESYTGELFF	TRBV27	TRBJ2-2	.	.
TGTGCCAGCAGCCTTGATACTAGGGGAACTGAAGCTTTCTTT	CASSLDTRGTEAFF	TRBV7-9	TRBJ1-1	once	.
TGTGCCAGCAGTTTATCGAAGGGGGTAGGGGTATGGGGCATTCAGTACTTC	CASSLSKGVGVWGIQYF	TRBV27	TRBJ2-4	.	.
TGTGCCAGCAGTTACGGACAGCCCACAGATACGCAGTATTTT	CASSYGQPTDTQYF	TRBV6-6	TRBJ2-3	few	.